The 11 T cell receptor beta chains below come from one sample, sequenced in a study of Ad26.COV2.S vaccination and SARS-CoV-2 variants. The protocol was immunoSEQ multiplex PCR, while the TCRdb copy is restricted to in-frame clones and leaves out a portion. The table has about 400,000 clones, about four fifths seen once. As to treatment: 15 to 20 received Ad26.COV2.S at low or high dose, single or two shots; about five received placebo; per-sample allocation not given. Each sample was drawn 63 days after the first injection (of vaccine or placebo). This material consisted of peripheral blood, taken in a trial of Ad26.COV2.S vaccine versus placebo. All receptors derive from a person aged 18 to 59 who received the Ad26.COV2.S COVID-19 vaccine or a placebo.

This rearrangement joins TRBV5-6 to TRBJ1-3; no definite D call. Germline CDR1 is SGHDT and CDR2 is YYEEEE. Trimming shortened V by 4 bases and J by 1 base, and 21 bases separated the two germline ends. This CDR3 region has 18 residues. CDR3 region: CASSPRGWVVDSGNTIYF. The CDR3 DNA is TGTGCCAGCAGCCCCCGGGGTTGGGTCGTTGATTCTGGAAACACCATATATTTT.

The chain uses TRBV19 and TRBJ1-1; a possible D gene is TRBD1 (6 bases). Trimming pared 0 bases from V and 8 bases from J, leaving 10 bases between. CDR1 and CDR2 from the germline V gene are LNHDA and SQIVND (reference sequence). This CDR3 is 13 amino acids long. The CDR3 DNA reads TGTGCCAGTAGTATAGATGGGCAGGGGGAAGCTTTCTTT. Protein: CASSIDGQGEAFF. Variable domain in full (rest from reference TRBV19 and TRBJ1-1): DGGITQSPKYLFRKEGQNVTLSCEQNLNHDAMYWYRQDPGQGLRLIYYSQIVNDFQKGDIAEGYSVSREKKESFPLTVTSAQKNPTAFYLCASSIDGQGEAFFGQGTRLTVV.

The chain carries TRBV29-1 and TRBJ2-5, with 8 nucleotides matching TRBD1. Looked up from germline, CDR1 is SQVTM and CDR2 is ANQGSEA. V was pared by 6 bases and J by 4 bases, with 4 bases of the junction left unmatched. The CDR3 is 12 amino acids. The CDR3 sequence: CSVTQGVETQYF. The DNA of the CDR3 is TGCAGCGTCACACAGGGGGTAGAGACCCAGTACTTC. Supplemented by reference TRBV29-1 and TRBJ2-5, the full variable domain reads SAVISQKPSRDICQRGTSLTIQCQVDSQVTMMFWYRQQPGQSLTLIATANQGSEATYESGFVIDKFPISRPNLTFSTLTVSNMSPEDSSIYLCSVTQGVETQYFGPGTRLLVL.

V is TRBV6-5 and J is TRBJ2-5; 10 nucleotides match TRBD1. The CDR3 spans 15 residues. J gave up 5 bases and V 5 bases, and 8 bases lay outside the gene matches. The germline gives CDR1 MNHEY, CDR2 SVGAGI. CDR3 sequence (DNA): TGTGCCAGCAGTCCCGGGACAGGGGTTTGGGAGACCCAGTACTTC. Protein: CASSPGTGVWETQYF.

The gene calls are TRBV5-1 and TRBJ2-6; D is ambiguous. Germline V lookup: CDR1 SGHRS, CDR2 YFSETQ. V was shortened by 3 bases and J by 0 bases, with 7 bases between the two germline ends. This CDR3 comprises 15 residues. Here the CDR3 DNA reads TGCGCCAGCAGCTCCAGAGGCTCTGGGGCCAACGTCCTGACTTTC. Translated, it gives CASSSRGSGANVLTF.

This chain links TRBV5-1 with TRBJ2-1; the D is unclear. This CDR3 region has 16 residues. V was pared by 0 bases and J by 0 bases, with 10 bases between. From germline, CDR1 is SGHRS and CDR2 YFSETQ. The CDR3 coding sequence is TGCGCCAGCAGCTTGGGCGATTTCAGCTCCTACAATGAGCAGTTCTTC. This translates into CASSLGDFSSYNEQFF.

This clone was seen a single time. The chain links TRBV13 to TRBJ2-1; D unclear. Germline V gene sequence: CDR1 PRHDT, CDR2 FYEKMQ (reference sequence). V lost 5 bases and J 2 bases, leaving 16 bases between the germline ends. The CDR3 runs to 16 residues. The CDR3 region has the DNA TGTGCCAGCAGCCGCCCCCTACCCGCCCCCTACAATGAGCAGTTCTTC. Its protein is CASSRPLPAPYNEQFF.

This sequence joins TRBV5-6 and TRBJ2-5; D is unresolved. CDR1 SGHDT and CDR2 YYEEEE come from the germline V gene. The V and J ends lost 1 base and 5 bases respectively, with 9 bases between them. The CDR3 has 13 amino acids. CDR3 region: CASSLPPSETQYF. The CDR3 nucleotides read TGTGCCAGCAGCTTGCCTCCTAGTGAGACCCAGTACTTC.

The table lists this clone with a count of one. The rearrangement links TRBV7-9 to TRBJ2-3; 13 bases match TRBD2. The CDR3 spans 17 residues. The V gene end was trimmed by 1 base and the J gene end by 2 bases; junction bases not matched to a gene: 3. CDR1 SEHNR and CDR2 FQNEAQ come from the germline V gene (reference sequence). The CDR3 region has the DNA TGTGCCAGCAGCTTAGGGACTAGCGGGAGATACACAGATACGCAGTATTTT. Encoded protein: CASSLGTSGRYTDTQYF.

The V and J genes are TRBV4-3 and TRBJ1-3; D gene ambiguous. Germline values: CDR1 LGHNA, CDR2 YSLEER. With 4 bases removed from V and 2 bases from J, the gap between germline ends came to 15 bases. This CDR3 has 16 amino acids. Here the CDR3 reads CASSLLGFGPGNTIYF. The CDR3 DNA is TGCGCCAGCAGCCTCCTAGGATTTGGGCCTGGAAACACCATATATTTT.

The chain carries TRBV4-3 and TRBJ1-2; the D gene is possibly TRBD1 (6 bases). V dropped 0 bases and J dropped 8 bases, with 16 bases sitting between them. This CDR3 spans 15 amino acids. The germline V gene encodes CDR1 LGHNA and CDR2 YSLEER. The CDR3 DNA is TGCGCCAGCAGCCAAGACCAGATAGGGGGGATGGGCTACACCTTC. Its translation: CASSQDQIGGMGYTF.